A single sample is the source of the 22 T cell receptor beta chains below, sequenced in a study of blood T cells in healthy people across ages. For the second PCR, which ran for roughly 6 to 11 cycles, a sample-barcoded 5' primer and a J-beta primer mix were used. TCRdb recomputed calls from the 5' RACE reads with MiXCR, one row per CDR3 protein. Among fewer than 750,000 distinct CDR3 sequences listed, roughly 48% were seen once. Sequencing used blood. Receptors originate from a man aged 80 or over in good health.

This sequence joins TRBV24-1 and TRBJ2-2; 14 nucleotides line up with TRBD2. V was pared by 3 bases and J by 6 bases, with 11 bases of the junction left unmatched. The CDR3 sequence is 19 residues long. Looked up from germline, CDR1 is KGHDR and CDR2 is SFDVKD. The CDR3 here is CATSDTEPGLAGVAGELFF. The CDR3 DNA sequence: TGTGCCACCAGTGATACCGAACCGGGACTAGCGGGAGTGGCCGGGGAGCTGTTTTTT.

This clonotype has only a few counts. The CDR3 is CASSLGRGRDYEQYF. In DNA, the CDR3 is TGCGCCAGCAGCTTGGGTAGAGGCAGAGACTACGAGCAGTACTTC. J is TRBJ2-7 and V is TRBV5-1; D remains unclear. V was clipped by 0 bases and J by 3 bases, with 13 bases between them. Germline values: CDR1 SGHRS, CDR2 YFSETQ. The CDR3 is made up of 15 amino acids.

This clonotype was picked up many times. J is TRBJ2-7 and V is TRBV6-5, with a tentative D call TRBD2 (5 bases). Trimming stripped 5 bases from V and 2 bases from J, with 16 bases between. There are 15 residues in the CDR3. Germline-derived CDR1 and CDR2 are MNHEY and SVGAGI. The CDR3 sequence is CASSPSGLNTYEQYF. CDR3 sequence (DNA): TGTGCCAGCAGTCCGAGCGGACTGAATACCTACGAGCAGTACTTC.

The chain carries TRBV7-2 and TRBJ1-2, with TRBD1 matching over 7 bases. The CDR3 runs 16 residues. Losses at the gene ends were 5 bases for V and 2 bases for J; bases not matched to a gene: 11. The germline V gene has CDR1 SGHTA and CDR2 FQGNSA. The CDR3 DNA sequence: TGTGCCAGCAGCCGATCGACAGGGATCATCAACTATGGCTACACCTTC. This encodes CASSRSTGIINYGYTF. The whole variable domain, remainder taken from reference TRBV7-2 and TRBJ1-2, is GAGVSQSPSNKVTEKGKDVELRCDPISGHTALYWYRQSLGQGLEFLIYFQGNSAPDKSGLPSDRFSAERTGGSVSTLTIQRTQQEDSAVYLCASSRSTGIINYGYTFGSGTRLTVV.

This clonotype has just a few counts. V gene TRBV15 combines with J gene TRBJ2-3; 9 positions match TRBD2. Germline V CDR1 and CDR2: LNHNV, YYDKDF (reference sequence). This CDR3 region has 15 residues. Trimming at V came to 1 base and at J to 7 bases, leaving 6 bases not matched to a gene. The CDR3 coding sequence is TGTGCCACCAGCAGAGGCGGGGGGGCTTCGAATACGCAGTATTTT. Translating gives CATSRGGGASNTQYF.

This clonotype was found a few times. The chain recombines TRBV2 with TRBJ2-3; TRBD2 matches 10 bases. The CDR3 sequence is 17 residues long. Per the germline V gene, CDR1 is SNHLY and CDR2 is FYNNEI. Trimming cost V 6 bases and J 4 bases; bases outside gene matches: 13. CDR3 protein: CASRSKRAGGPADTQYF. In DNA, the CDR3 is TGTGCCAGCAGGTCTAAGAGAGCGGGAGGGCCCGCAGATACGCAGTATTTT.

V and J are TRBV2 and TRBJ1-1, with D maybe TRBD1 (6 bases). Germline loops: CDR1 SNHLY, CDR2 FYNNEI. V lost 7 bases to trimming and J lost 2 bases, with 14 bases between them. The CDR3 length is 14 residues. The CDR3 sequence: CASMLRTVNTEAFF. CDR3 coding DNA: TGTGCCAGCATGCTCCGGACAGTCAACACTGAAGCTTTCTTT.

The genes are TRBV29-1 and TRBJ2-1; 9 bases line up with TRBD1. From germline, CDR1 is SQVTM and CDR2 ANQGSEA. V lost 5 bases, J lost 5 bases, and 4 bases stayed unmatched. This CDR3 is built from 13 residues. This CDR3 is CSVKRQGDNEQFF. The CDR3 DNA sequence: TGCAGCGTTAAGAGACAGGGGGACAATGAGCAGTTCTTC.

The chain links TRBV10-3 to TRBJ1-6, with D unclear. The CDR3 runs 18 residues. V gave up 5 bases and J gave up 3 bases, with 20 bases separating them. CDR1 is ENHRY, CDR2 SYGVKD, per germline. In DNA, the CDR3 is TGTGCCATCAGTCTGACCGGACCGGACGGTATCTATAATTCACCCCTCCACTTT. Its translation is CAISLTGPDGIYNSPLHF.

To note about this clonotype: At one boundary the junction diverges from the germline segment, which might be a read error. The chain combines TRBV7-2 with TRBJ2-1; possible D gene TRBD2, 5 bases. The CDR3 runs to 14 residues. Germline loops: CDR1 SGHTA, CDR2 FQGNSA. The CDR3: CASSVAGSYNEQFF. The CDR3 DNA follows: TGTGCTAGCAGCGTTGCGGGCTCCTACAATGAGCAGTTCTTC.

This sequence joins TRBV6-2 or TRBV6-3 and TRBJ1-2; possibly TRBD1 for D (5 bases). V was pared by 5 bases and J by 3 bases, with 22 bases between. Germline assignment: CDR1 MNHEY and CDR2 SVGEGT. The CDR3 loop spans 17 amino acids. In DNA form, the CDR3 reads TGTGCCAGCAGTACCCAAGGGACCGCCTCACTATACTATGGCTACACCTTC. Translated, it gives CASSTQGTASLYYGYTF.

The chain uses TRBV5-1 and TRBJ2-1; D gene uncertain. The CDR3 totals 15 residues. The germline CDR1 and CDR2 sequences are SGHRS and YFSETQ. Trimming took 4 bases from V and 1 from J, leaving 12 bases between them. The CDR3 region has the DNA TGCGCCAGCAGCACGGACGCCCGGTCCTACAATGAGCAGTTCTTC. This codes for CASSTDARSYNEQFF. Full variable domain (remainder filled in from reference TRBV5-1 and TRBJ2-1): KAGVTQTPRYLIKTRGQQVTLSCSPISGHRSVSWYQQTPGQGLQFLFEYFSETQRNKGNFPGRFSGRQFSNSRSEMNVSTLELGDSALYLCASSTDARSYNEQFFGPGTRLTVL.

This clonotype was detected only a few times. The rearrangement joins TRBV20-1 to TRBJ2-1, with 12 positions matching TRBD2. The CDR3 length is 15 residues. V was clipped by 6 bases and J by 5 bases; unmatched bases: 8. Germline loops: CDR1 DFQATT, CDR2 SNEGSKA (reference sequence). The CDR3 sequence is CSADPGLAGHNEQFF. The CDR3 DNA is TGCAGTGCGGACCCGGGACTAGCGGGCCACAATGAGCAGTTCTTC.

This CDR3 reads CASSRTGQSYEQYF. The CDR3, as DNA: TGTGCCAGCAGCCGTACGGGACAGAGCTACGAGCAGTACTTC. V is TRBV7-2 and J is TRBJ2-7; 7 nucleotides match TRBD1. CDR1 is SGHTA and CDR2 is FQGNSA in the germline V gene. After removal of 5 bases from V and 3 bases from J, the junction contained 7 bases not matched to a gene. The CDR3 runs to 14 residues. The whole variable domain, filled in from reference TRBV7-2 and TRBJ2-7, reads GAGVSQSPSNKVTEKGKDVELRCDPISGHTALYWYRQSLGQGLEFLIYFQGNSAPDKSGLPSDRFSAERTGGSVSTLTIQRTQQEDSAVYLCASSRTGQSYEQYFGPGTRLTVT.

The gene calls are TRBV9 and TRBJ2-3; D perhaps matches TRBD2 (6 bases). The CDR3 loop spans 15 amino acids. Per the germline V gene, CDR1 is SGDLS and CDR2 is YYNGEE. Trimming removed 1 base from V and 2 bases from J, with 11 bases in between. The CDR3: CASSVTGLNTDTQYF. The DNA of the CDR3 is TGTGCCAGCAGCGTAACTGGACTAAACACAGATACGCAGTATTTT.

The chain couples TRBV5-6 to TRBJ2-7, with D maybe TRBD1 (6 bases). Trimming pared 4 bases from V and 0 bases from J, leaving 20 bases between. Per germline, CDR1 SGHDT and CDR2 YYEEEE. This CDR3 has 17 residues. The CDR3 nucleotides read TGTGCCAGCAGCAAAAACCCGAGGGGGTCGATCTCCTACGAGCAGTACTTC. It yields the protein CASSKNPRGSISYEQYF.

This chain connects TRBV6-5 to TRBJ1-1; D might be TRBD1 (6 bases). The CDR3 length is 12 residues. The V gene lost 6 bases and the J gene lost 8 bases, with 13 bases spanning the gap. Germline CDR1 MNHEY, CDR2 SVGAGI. CDR3 sequence: CASSAGAREAFF. As DNA, the CDR3 is TGTGCCAGCAGCGCAGGGGCTCGCGAAGCTTTCTTT.

This chain joins TRBV9 and TRBJ2-1; D is possibly TRBD1 (6 bases). The CDR3 consists of 14 residues. Germline CDR1 and CDR2: SGDLS and YYNGEE. The V gene lost 2 bases and the J gene lost 4 bases, with 10 bases spanning the gap. This CDR3 is CASSVSQGYNEQFF. In DNA, the CDR3 is TGTGCCAGCAGCGTTTCCCAGGGGTACAATGAGCAGTTCTTC.

Comment on this clonotype: This may stem from a read error, because a much larger clone lies one nucleotide away. V is TRBV7-2 and J is TRBJ2-5; TRBD1 is a possible D gene (5 bases). The V and J ends lost 3 bases and 4 bases respectively, with 12 bases between them. The CDR3 is 14 residues long. Germline V CDR1 and CDR2: SGHTA, FQGNSA. CDR3 nucleotides: TGTGCCAGCAGCTTCCGACAGAGACGAGAGACCCAGTACTTC. Amino acid sequence: CASSFRQRRETQYF.

This clonotype was seen a handful of times. The gene calls are TRBV6-5 and TRBJ1-1; D may be TRBD1 (6 bases). The CDR3 is 16 amino acids. With 7 bases removed from V and 1 base from J, the gap between germline ends came to 19 bases. Germline V gene data show CDR1 as MNHEY and CDR2 as SVGAGI. CDR3 bases: TGTGCCAGCAACATCCGCAGGGGTGGAACGAACACTGAAGCTTTCTTT. Translated: CASNIRRGGTNTEAFF.

V is TRBV29-1 and J is TRBJ2-1; D not resolved. With 3 bases removed from V and 0 bases from J, the gap between germline ends came to 6 bases. The CDR3 has 13 amino acids. Germline V gives CDR1 SQVTM, CDR2 ANQGSEA. The CDR3, as DNA: TGCAGCGTTGAGGAAAGCTCCTACAATGAGCAGTTCTTC. It specifies CSVEESSYNEQFF.

This sequence joins TRBV19 and TRBJ2-1; 10 positions agree with TRBD2. CDR1 LNHDA and CDR2 SQIVND come from the germline V gene (reference sequence). This CDR3 contains 15 residues. V lost 5 bases to trimming and J lost 5 bases; unmatched junction nucleotides: 6. CDR3 protein: CASSPKRGGNNEQFF. The CDR3 bases are TGTGCCAGTAGTCCCAAGCGGGGGGGAAACAATGAGCAGTTCTTC.